This section outlines one T cell receptor beta chain sequence together with its context. Antigen specificity is unknown. The record originates from a study of cytomegalovirus exposure and HLA in healthy donors. Study results and limitations: Accurate HLA-A and HLA-B prediction from TCR beta sequences was reported for most subjects.

PCR primers comprised 60 Vbeta and 13 Jbeta primers. Clones were sequenced by immunoSEQ multiplex PCR, and TCRdb holds only the in-frame ones, with some missing. The data hold 99,000 or so clones, with over 75% observed a single time. This CDR3 comprises 12 residues. Per the germline V gene, CDR1 is SNHLY and CDR2 is FYNNEI. V lost 7 bases and J lost 4, with 10 bases in between. The sequencing sample was made of PBMCs. The chain uses TRBV2 and TRBJ1-1, with D possibly matching TRBD1 (5 bases). The sequence was obtained from a woman between 40 and 50 years old in good health and CMV-seropositive. CDR3 region: CASKPGGTEAFF. The DNA for the CDR3 is TGTGCCAGCAAACCGGGGGGCACTGAAGCTTTCTTT.